One and the same sample provided the 18 T cell receptor beta chains below, sequenced in a study of blood T cell repertoires in COVID-19. Profiling relied on immunoSEQ multiplex PCR, and the TCRdb table lists in-frame clones only, not all of them. The table has roughly 500,000 clones, approximately 88% seen once; the top ten hold approximately 1.8%. The source material was PBMCs or T cells enriched from blood (not recorded which). These receptors originate from a woman aged 40 to 50 who had recovered from COVID-19.

The chain is built from TRBV2 and TRBJ1-3; 7 bases map to TRBD1. The CDR3 runs to 14 residues. The V and J ends lost 6 bases and 0 bases, in that order; junction bases with no gene match: 2. The germline V gene has CDR1 SNHLY and CDR2 FYNNEI. CDR3 region: CASRGTASGNTIYF. In DNA, the CDR3 is TGTGCCAGCAGGGGGACAGCCTCTGGAAACACCATATATTTT. The full variable domain, with the rest looked up from reference TRBV2 and TRBJ1-3, is EPEVTQTPSHQVTQMGQEVILRCVPISNHLYFYWYRQILGQKVEFLVSFYNNEISEKSEIFDDQFSVERPDGSNFTLKIRSTKLEDSAMYFCASRGTASGNTIYFGEGSWLTVV.

The rearrangement uses TRBV15 and TRBJ2-4, with D hard to call. The CDR3 loop spans 14 amino acids. V lost 6 bases and J lost 0, with 9 bases in between. In germline, CDR1 is LNHNV, CDR2 YYDKDF (reference sequence). CDR3 in amino acids: CATRAAGAKNIQYF. The DNA of the CDR3 is TGTGCCACCAGAGCTGCAGGAGCCAAAAACATTCAGTACTTC.

This clone was counted a single time. V and J are TRBV11-2 and TRBJ1-3; a weak D match, TRBD1 (5 bases). This CDR3 is 13 amino acids long. Germline V gives CDR1 SGHAT, CDR2 FQNNGV. V lost 6 bases and J 1 base, leaving 7 bases between the germline ends. DNA of the CDR3: TGTGCCAGCAGGGGGGGGTCTGGAAACACCATATATTTT. Translated, it gives CASRGGSGNTIYF.

The V gene is TRBV7-2, the J gene TRBJ1-5; D possibly corresponds to TRBD1 (6 bases). The CDR3 has 15 residues. The germline V and J ends were trimmed by 7 bases and 3 bases, with 16 bases remaining between them. Germline lookup yields CDR1 SGHTA and CDR2 FQGNSA. The CDR3 loop reads CASNFYGDTNQPQHF. The DNA of the CDR3 is TGTGCCAGCAACTTCTATGGGGACACCAATCAGCCCCAGCATTTT.

Concerning this clone itself: Distinct nucleotide sequences in the sample also encode this CDR3. V usage is TRBV5-1 and J usage is TRBJ1-1, with 8 bases fitting TRBD1. With 1 base clipped from V and 1 base from J, the junction kept 0 bases outside the gene matches. The CDR3 has 14 amino acids. Germline V lookup: CDR1 SGHRS, CDR2 YFSETQ. CDR3 in DNA: TGCGCCAGCAGCTTGACAGGGGGGAACACTGAAGCTTTCTTT. Its protein is CASSLTGGNTEAFF.

The chain recombines TRBV28 with TRBJ2-3, with D possibly being TRBD2 (5 bases). Germline V gene data show CDR1 as MDHEN and CDR2 as SYDVKM. The CDR3 has 15 residues. V was shortened by 7 bases and J by 2 bases, with 16 bases between the two germline ends. The CDR3: CASTYGLTLTDTQYF. CDR3 sequence (DNA): TGTGCCAGCACCTACGGACTTACCCTCACAGATACGCAGTATTTT.

This chain uses TRBV7-2 with TRBJ1-6; 8 nucleotides match TRBD1. The CDR3 loop spans 12 amino acids. Germline V gene lookup returns CDR1 SGHTA and CDR2 FQGNSA. The V and J ends lost 4 bases and 14 bases, in that order; junction bases with no gene match: 4. The CDR3 here is CASSSDRASLHF. The DNA of the CDR3 is TGTGCCAGCAGCTCGGACAGGGCTTCCCTCCACTTT.

The V call is TRBV18, the J call TRBJ2-5, with a weak D call TRBD2 (5 bases). V lost 6 bases and J 1 base, leaving 12 bases between the germline ends. Germline assignment: CDR1 KGHSH and CDR2 LQKENI. This CDR3 is built from 14 residues. CDR3 protein: CASSPFAGQETQYF. DNA for the CDR3: TGTGCCAGCTCCCCCTTTGCGGGCCAAGAGACCCAGTACTTC.

The chain recombines TRBV6-5 with TRBJ2-3; 9 positions match TRBD2. CDR3 length equals 15 residues. Germline V CDR1 and CDR2: MNHEY, SVGAGI. V shed 4 bases, J shed 5 bases, and the junction held 7 bases outside the gene matches. CDR3 DNA sequence: TGTGCCAGCAGTTTCATAGCGGGAGAAATAGATACGCAGTATTTT. Encoded protein: CASSFIAGEIDTQYF.

In this sample, this clone turned up a few times. The rearrangement uses TRBV18 and TRBJ1-2; perhaps TRBD1 as D (6 bases). V lost 6 bases to trimming and J lost 6 bases, with 17 bases between them. CDR1 and CDR2 (germline): KGHSH, LQKENI. This CDR3 contains 14 residues. The CDR3 loop is CASSPGQGRDGYTF. The CDR3 DNA sequence: TGTGCCAGCTCCCCCGGGCAGGGGCGGGATGGCTACACCTTC.

V usage is TRBV14 and J usage is TRBJ2-4; TRBD2 might be the D (7 bases). V was cut by 5 bases and J by 8 bases, with 16 bases left in between. The CDR3 is 14 residues long. From germline, CDR1 is SGHDN and CDR2 FVKESK. DNA for the CDR3: TGTGCCAGCAGCAGAAGGGGGGGATTAGACATTCAGTACTTC. Residues: CASSRRGGLDIQYF.

This chain uses TRBV3-1 (or the pseudogene TRBV3-2) with TRBJ1-1; maybe TRBD1 (5 bases). The germline V and J ends were trimmed by 6 bases and 3 bases, with 11 bases remaining between them. CDR1 is LGHDT, CDR2 YNNKEL, per germline (reference sequence). CDR3 length: 13 amino acids. The DNA for the CDR3 is TGTGCCAGCAGTGGGGGGTTGTACACTGAAGCTTTCTTT. It translates to CASSGGLYTEAFF.

The chain has TRBV7-2 and TRBJ2-7; 12 bases fit TRBD2. The CDR3 has 16 amino acids. Germline values: CDR1 SGHTA, CDR2 FQGNSA. V dropped 3 bases and J dropped 6; count of bases not matched to a gene: 9. Here the CDR3 DNA reads TGTGCCAGCAGCTTGACTAGCGGGAGTTGGGAAGGCGAGCAGTACTTC. The encoded protein is CASSLTSGSWEGEQYF.

The chain joins TRBV6-5 to TRBJ1-4; D is unclear. Trimming pared 11 bases from V and 3 bases from J, leaving 13 bases between. The CDR3 runs 13 residues. Germline loops: CDR1 MNHEY, CDR2 SVGAGI. As DNA, the CDR3 is TGTGCCTCCGCTCCGGGTTCTAATGAAAAACTGTTTTTT. It codes for CASAPGSNEKLFF.

This sequence joins TRBV3-1 (or the pseudogene TRBV3-2) and TRBJ1-1; no definite D call. This CDR3 has 13 amino acids. V lost 4 bases and J 8 bases, leaving 14 bases between the germline ends. Germline V gene sequence: CDR1 LGHDT, CDR2 YNNKEL (reference sequence). The CDR3 nucleotides read TGTGCCAGCAGCCTACACCCGGTTAGCGAAGCTTTCTTT. It translates to CASSLHPVSEAFF.

V is TRBV3-1 (or the pseudogene TRBV3-2) and J is TRBJ2-5, with 11 bases that match TRBD2. The CDR3 is 18 residues long. Trimming removed 1 base from V and 1 base from J; junction bases left unmatched: 8. Germline V lookup: CDR1 LGHDT, CDR2 YNNKEL (reference sequence). CDR3 nucleotides: TGTGCCAGCAGCCAAGGTATGCTAGCGGGAGGTCTCCAAGAGACCCAGTACTTC. As protein: CASSQGMLAGGLQETQYF.

The chain is built from TRBV27 and TRBJ1-1, with 10 bases matching TRBD1. Germline V gene data show CDR1 as MNHEY and CDR2 as SMNVEV (reference sequence). Losses at the gene ends were 7 bases for V and 10 bases for J; bases not matched to a gene: 12. The CDR3 is 14 amino acids. The chain's CDR3 is CASTKVGTGVGAFF. Here the CDR3 DNA reads TGTGCCAGCACCAAGGTGGGGACAGGGGTAGGAGCTTTCTTT.

The chain employs TRBV10-3 and TRBJ2-7; TRBD1 is a possible D gene (5 bases). The ends were cut back, 4 bases at V and 6 bases at J, with 10 bases in the middle. CDR1 is ENHRY and CDR2 is SYGVKD in the germline V gene. The CDR3 has 12 residues. The CDR3 reads CAISAARGEQYF. CDR3 nucleotides: TGTGCCATCAGTGCCGCTAGGGGCGAGCAGTACTTC.